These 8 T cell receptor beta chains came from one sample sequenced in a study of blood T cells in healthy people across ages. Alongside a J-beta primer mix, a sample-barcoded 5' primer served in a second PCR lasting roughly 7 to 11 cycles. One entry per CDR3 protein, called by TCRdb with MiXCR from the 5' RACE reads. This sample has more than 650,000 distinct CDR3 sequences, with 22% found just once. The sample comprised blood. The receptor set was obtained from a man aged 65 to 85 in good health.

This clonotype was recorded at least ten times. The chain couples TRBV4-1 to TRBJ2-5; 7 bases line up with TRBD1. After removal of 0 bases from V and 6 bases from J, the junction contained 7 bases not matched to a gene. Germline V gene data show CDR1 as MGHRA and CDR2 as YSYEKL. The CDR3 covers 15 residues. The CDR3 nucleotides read TGCGCCAGCAGCCAAGACAGAACAGGGGTGAAGACCCAGTACTTC. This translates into CASSQDRTGVKTQYF.

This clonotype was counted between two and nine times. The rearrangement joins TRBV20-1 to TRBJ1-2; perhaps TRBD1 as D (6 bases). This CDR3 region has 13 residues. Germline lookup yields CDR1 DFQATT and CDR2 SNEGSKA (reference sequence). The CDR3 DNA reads TGCAGGAGTGGCGGGGGCGCAATCTATGGCTACACCTTC. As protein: CRSGGGAIYGYTF.

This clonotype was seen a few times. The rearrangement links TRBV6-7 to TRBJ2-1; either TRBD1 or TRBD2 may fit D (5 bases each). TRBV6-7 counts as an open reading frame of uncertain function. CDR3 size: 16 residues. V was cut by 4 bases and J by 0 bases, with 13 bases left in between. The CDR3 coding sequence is TGTGCCAGCAGTTGGGGACCACAGGCCTCCTACAATGAGCAGTTCTTC. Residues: CASSWGPQASYNEQFF.

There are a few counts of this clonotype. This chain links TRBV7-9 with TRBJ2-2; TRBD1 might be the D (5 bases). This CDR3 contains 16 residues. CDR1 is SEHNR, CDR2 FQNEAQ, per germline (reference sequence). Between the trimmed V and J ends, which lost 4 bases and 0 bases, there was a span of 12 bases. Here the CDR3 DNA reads TGTGCCAGCAGCTCCGTCACAGGATCGAACACCGGGGAGCTGTTTTTT. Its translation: CASSSVTGSNTGELFF.

The CDR3 loop reads CASSLRTIQETQYF. As DNA, the CDR3 is TGTGCCAGCAGTTTGCGGACAATCCAAGAGACCCAGTACTTC. The genes are TRBV12-3 or TRBV12-4 and TRBJ2-5; weak D call: TRBD1 (5 bases). The V end lost 3 bases, the J end lost 1 base, and 9 bases lay between the germline ends. The CDR3 totals 14 residues.

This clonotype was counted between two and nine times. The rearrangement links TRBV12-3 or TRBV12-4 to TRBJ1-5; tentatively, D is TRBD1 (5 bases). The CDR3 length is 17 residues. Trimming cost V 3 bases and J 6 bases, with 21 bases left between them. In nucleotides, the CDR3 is TGTGCCAGCAGTTTTGGGCTAGTCCGGGACGGTAGTCAGCCCCAGCATTTT. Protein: CASSFGLVRDGSQPQHF.

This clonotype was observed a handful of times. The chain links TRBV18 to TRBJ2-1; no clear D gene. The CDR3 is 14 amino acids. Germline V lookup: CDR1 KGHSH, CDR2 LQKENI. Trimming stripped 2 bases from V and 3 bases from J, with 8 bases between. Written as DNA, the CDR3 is TGTGCCAGCTCACCAGTAGAGAACTACAATGAGCAGTTCTTC. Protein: CASSPVENYNEQFF.

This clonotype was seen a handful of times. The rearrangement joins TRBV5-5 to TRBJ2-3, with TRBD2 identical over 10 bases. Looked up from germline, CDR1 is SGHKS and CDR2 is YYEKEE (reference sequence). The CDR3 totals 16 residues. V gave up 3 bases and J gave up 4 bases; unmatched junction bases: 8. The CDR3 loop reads CASSSSSGSPPDTQYF. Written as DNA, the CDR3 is TGTGCCAGCAGCTCTTCTAGCGGGAGCCCACCAGATACGCAGTATTTT. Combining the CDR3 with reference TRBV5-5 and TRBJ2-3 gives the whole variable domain DAGVTQSPTHLIKTRGQQVTLRCSPISGHKSVSWYQQVLGQGPQFIFQYYEKEERGRGNFPDRFSARQFPNYSSELNVNALLLGDSALYLCASSSSSGSPPDTQYFGPGTRLTVL.